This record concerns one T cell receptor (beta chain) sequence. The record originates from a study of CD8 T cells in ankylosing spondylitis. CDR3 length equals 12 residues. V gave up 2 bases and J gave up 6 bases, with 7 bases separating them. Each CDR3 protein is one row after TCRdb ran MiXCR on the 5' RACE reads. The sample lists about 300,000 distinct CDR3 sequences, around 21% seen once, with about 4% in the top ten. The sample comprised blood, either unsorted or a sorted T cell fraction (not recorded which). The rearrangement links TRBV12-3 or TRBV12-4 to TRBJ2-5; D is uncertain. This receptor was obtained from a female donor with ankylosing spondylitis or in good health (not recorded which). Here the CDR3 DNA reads TGTGCCAGCAGTTTATCGAGGCAGACCCAGTACTTC. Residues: CASSLSRQTQYF.